Sequencing of this T cell receptor (beta chain) was carried out in a study of cytomegalovirus exposure and HLA in healthy donors (dated by TCRdb to the late 2010s). In terms of the full investigation: An earlier analysis of roughly 500 of the donors reported roughly 300 Gb of sequence data and some 120 million unique TCR beta sequences from about 179 million T cells. About 300 gigabases of sequencing data and around 85 million unique TCR sequences made up an early release that covered over 550 HLA-typed donors. Among the roughly 400 genotyped donors, around 79% belonged to the genetic ancestry cluster associated with self-reported Caucasian donors. The study aimed to test whether cataloging public T cell receptors could reveal signatures of past pathogen exposure. The study used immunosequencing to profile the T cell repertoires of about 670 subjects and linked those repertoires to cytomegalovirus serostatus. Besides the first cohort of 500 to 700 subjects, a separate validation cohort made up of over a hundred different subjects was used. To predict cytomegalovirus infection status, the study combined high-throughput TCR immunosequencing, statistical association of individual TCRs with disease status, and machine learning. To study patterns of TCR occurrence, a later analysis re-analyzed previously published TCR beta repertoires from several hundred donors and added high-resolution HLA genotyping. The later analysis used no new phenotypic data to find candidate immune exposures, relying instead on TCR beta sequences and their occurrence across donors. An earlier analysis of 500 to 750 of the donors applied high-throughput TCR beta sequencing to assess whether each TCR beta V gene segment acted as functional or pseudogenic. Donor age, sex, ethnicity and CMV serostatus were compiled alongside the repertoire data. A later genetic analysis took genome-wide SNP genotypes for about 55% of the 666 donors and used that subset as a discovery cohort. Every discovery cohort repertoire had been produced on one sequencing platform. HLA typing covered class I and class II loci at four-digit resolution. Typing coverage differed by locus: A, B, C, DRB1 and DQB1 were typed in roughly 620-630 donors, DQA1 in about 500, DPA1 in 600 to 610, and DPB1 in 400 to 490. Roughly 5 DR-DQ haplotypes were handled as single units for association and clustering, since linkage in the cohort was strong. Among about 410 genotyped donors of the cohort, an average of around 250,000 unique TCR beta nucleotide sequences was sequenced per donor, of which about 18% were non-productive. General study outcomes and caveats: In an earlier analysis of around 600 of the donors, most TCR beta V segments appeared in productive rearrangements about 87% or about 30% of the time, broadly matching IMGT annotations. A later analysis found that most CMV-associated TCR beta chains appeared HLA-restricted, with HLA associations seemingly driven largely by CMV exposure. Most TCR sequences were seen in very few donors, while some public TCRs were found in many individuals. Three of the identified cytomegalovirus-associated TCR beta chains were confirmed in vitro to be specific for cytomegalovirus antigens. The authors suggested that the approach could potentially be generalized to other disease states and immunological phenotypes. Cytomegalovirus status was reported to be diagnosed by the classifier with high specificity and sensitivity in both the original and validation cohorts. Correlated functional status among segregating V segments might be attributable to linkage disequilibrium, but an unknown experimental factor could not be ruled out. According to a later analysis, TCR association rates differed among HLA loci, with DRB1 alleles showing the most associated TCRs and HLA-C alleles showing the fewest. Immune exposure information for the cohort was limited to CMV serostatus. The study listed 150 to 200 TCR beta chains as associated with cytomegalovirus. Because some donors lacked HLA typing at each locus, the association tests relied only on the typed subset. In a later analysis, HLA-associated TCR beta chains showed more clonal expansion and lower generation probabilities than non-associated chains that were equally common. Because the 87-base-pair reads could not distinguish some IMGT-functional V segments, including TRBV6-2 and TRBV6-3, those segments were excluded. A later genetic analysis reported fewer N-insertions in productive TCRs among donors in an Asian-associated ancestry cluster than the roughly 690-donor mean. Strong co-occurrence of HLA alleles, especially DR and DQ, made assigning TCR associations to individual alleles difficult. A cluster of highly shared sequence variants was judged likely to be a technical artifact of the sequencing pipeline. A later analysis associated around 16,000 TCR beta sequences with specific HLA alleles at a false discovery rate of 0.05. A further reported finding was that TCR beta sequences accurately predicted the HLA-A and HLA-B alleles for most subjects in the first cohort. Approximately 18 rarely observed V segments, including chromosome 9 orphons, were excluded from the earlier analysis of a few hundred of the donors because counts were too low. The cohort was sequenced for TCR beta chains only, and without alpha or paired-chain data the features that could be detected were limited. According to a later analysis, parvovirus B19, influenza, CMV and Epstein-Barr virus appeared linked to several top co-occurrence clusters. V-gene and J-gene trimming of TCR beta chains was associated with a missense DCLRE1C variant in a later genetic analysis, and the association was replicated in an independent cohort. Roughly uniform sequencing depth across donors was assumed in presence/absence analyses, although this assumption may not hold.

Germline trimming: 6 bases from V, 4 bases from J; junction bases outside gene matches: 7. Inclusive of the bounding cysteine and phenylalanine, the CDR3 is 15 residues long. The sequence is cut down to CDR3 DNA, 45 bases in frame from base 1. Taken from the germline V gene, the CDR1 and CDR2 loops are SGHAT and FQNNGV. As to this clone: The clone's antigen remains unknown. No quality values exist for individual bases; no much larger clone is one base distant.

The cohort was made up of 500 to 800 healthy bone marrow donors. Cohort members were all nominally healthy when sampled, although unrecorded immune exposures were likely present. The donor was CMV seropositive and was included in the group of 250 to 300 seropositive cohort members. A peripheral blood sample was collected from each donor, and TCR beta sequencing was performed on peripheral blood mononuclear cells. Genomic DNA was extracted from the blood cell samples with the Qiagen DNeasy Blood Extraction Kit. Library method: the immunoSEQ multiplex PCR assay. The multiplex PCR relied on a mix of 60 forward primers for TCR Vbeta segments and 13 reverse primers for TCR Jbeta segments. The CDR3 region of rearranged TCR beta genes was amplified from genomic DNA with a multiplex PCR assay. The amplified TCR beta libraries were sequenced on the Illumina HiSeq System as 87-base-pair reads. In the paper's pipeline: A later analysis tallied tens of millions of unique TCR beta chains across the 600 to 700 repertoires, and approximately 12 million of those chains were shared by two or more donors. Raw reads were error-corrected and collapsed into unique sequences by a nearest-neighbor algorithm in which closely related sequences were merged to remove PCR and sequencing errors. CDR3 sequences were aligned to IMGT reference sequences to assign V, D and J gene segments. For a sequence to be retained, at least a six-nucleotide match to both a V gene segment and a J gene segment was required. Rearrangements were classified as productive when the CDR3 lacked stop codons and remained in frame with V and J, and all other rearrangements were classified as non-productive. CDR3 was defined according to IMGT convention as the region running from the second conserved V-encoded cysteine to the conserved J-encoded phenylalanine. In an earlier analysis of around 600 of the donors, sequences lacking an unambiguous match to a single V gene segment were excluded. An earlier analysis of under 750 of the donors called V segments functional above 56.7% productive rearrangements and segregating when the between-donor standard deviation exceeded 5%. A statistical classification framework was developed to diagnose cytomegalovirus status using the catalog of TCR beta chain sequences. In a later analysis, TCR nucleotide sequences were compared against IMGT/GENE-DB human TR gene sequences so that V and J genes could be assigned. In a later analysis, CDR3 sequences and most-parsimonious VDJ recombination scenarios were assigned using the TCRdist pipeline. A later analysis defined each TCR beta chain by its CDR3 amino acid sequence plus V-gene family, and excluded reads lacking a unique V-gene family. As a way to deal with suspected cross-contamination and a sequencing artifact, a later analysis dropped 450 to 700 nucleotide sequences that were highly shared and had low generation probability. For each public chain, a later analysis derived a clonal expansion index from normalized ranks of inferred template counts within each repertoire. In a later analysis, generation probabilities were computed with a VDJ recombination model fitted to out-of-frame rearrangements, and the resulting probabilities were checked against IGoR. Hypergeometric tests were used in a later analysis to score TCR-TCR, TCR-HLA and TCR-CMV co-occurrence, with a repertoire-size bias correction applied to the TCR pairs. To estimate false discovery rates, a later analysis permuted the HLA or CMV assignments 20 times. In a later analysis, co-occurring TCRs were grouped using DBSCAN, and TCRdist sequence similarity was added for clustering within HLA-allele-positive subsets. Repertoires with fewer than 30,000 or more than 120,000 public chains were left out of co-occurrence clustering, as were about 5 repertoires with anomalous nucleotide sharing. TCRdb holds this immuneACCESS table with in-frame rearrangements only. Some clones are missing; in checked studies, unresolved V genes explain under half, and the rest has no known cause. That table is the source of V, J and clone size, and D and trimming were worked out from the DNA. The sample has about 300,000 clones on record, roughly 88% of them singletons. The ten biggest clones cover around 3.7% of the sample.

The rearrangement combines TRBV11-2 with TRBJ1-1, and 11 junctional nucleotides match TRBD1. The sequence was collected from a man aged 35-49 years in good health and CMV-seropositive. Sequencing used PBMCs. The CDR3 reads as follows: CASRGQGALSTEAFF. The DNA is as follows: TGTGCCAGCAGAGGACAGGGGGCGTTGAGCACTGAAGCTTTCTTT.